This T cell receptor (beta chain) came from a study of CD8+CD57+ T cells in acquired aplastic anemia. Study information: Isolated CD4+ and CD8+ cells, once sorted, yielded DNA averaging around 2.9 ug. Notes on the study in general: The study found no significant CD8+ Simpson's diversity difference between patients and controls. It was found that more than 25 CD8+ CDR3 sequences were shared between patients and controls.

This CDR3 is 12 amino acids long. Trimming took off 6 bases at V and 7 bases at J, with 7 bases between the two ends. In germline, CDR1 is MNHNY, CDR2 SVGAGI (reference sequence). Many counts were recorded for this clonotype. Its antigen is as yet unknown. Genomic DNA constituted the template upon which TCR beta VDJ and CDR3 profiling was performed. TCRdb analysed the reads with MiXCR anew, one entry per CDR3 protein. Of approximately 270,000 distinct CDR3 sequences listed, 56% are singletons. The sequencing input was sorted CD4+, CD8+, or CD8+CD57+ T cells (not recorded which) from PBMCs. This clonotype was sampled from a human donor with severe aplastic anemia or a healthy control (not recorded which). The J gene is TRBJ1-6, the V gene TRBV6-6, with D tentatively TRBD1 (5 bases). Here the CDR3 reads CASSPGNSPLHF. CDR3 nucleotide sequence: TGTGCCAGCAGCCCAGGGAATTCACCCCTCCACTTT.